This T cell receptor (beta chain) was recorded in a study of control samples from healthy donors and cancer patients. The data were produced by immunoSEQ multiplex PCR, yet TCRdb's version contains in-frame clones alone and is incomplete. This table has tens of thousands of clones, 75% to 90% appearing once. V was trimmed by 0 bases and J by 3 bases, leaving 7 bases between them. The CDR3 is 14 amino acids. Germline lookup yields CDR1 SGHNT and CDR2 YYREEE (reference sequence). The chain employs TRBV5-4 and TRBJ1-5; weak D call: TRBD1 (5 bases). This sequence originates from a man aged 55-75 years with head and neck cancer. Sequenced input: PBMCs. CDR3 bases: TGTGCCAGCAGCTTGGGAGGGGACAATCAGCCCCAGCATTTT. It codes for CASSLGGDNQPQHF.